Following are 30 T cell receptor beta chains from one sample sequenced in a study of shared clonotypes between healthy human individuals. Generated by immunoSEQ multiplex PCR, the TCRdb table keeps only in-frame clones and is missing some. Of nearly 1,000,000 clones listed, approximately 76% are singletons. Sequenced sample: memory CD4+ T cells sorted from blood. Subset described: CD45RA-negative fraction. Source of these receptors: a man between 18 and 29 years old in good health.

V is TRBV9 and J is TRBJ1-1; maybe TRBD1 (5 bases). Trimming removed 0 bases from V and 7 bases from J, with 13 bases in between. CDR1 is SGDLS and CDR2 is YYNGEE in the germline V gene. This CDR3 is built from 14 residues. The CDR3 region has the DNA TGTGCCAGCAGCGTAGTGGGGGTGGGTGGTGAAGCTTTCTTT. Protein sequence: CASSVVGVGGEAFF.

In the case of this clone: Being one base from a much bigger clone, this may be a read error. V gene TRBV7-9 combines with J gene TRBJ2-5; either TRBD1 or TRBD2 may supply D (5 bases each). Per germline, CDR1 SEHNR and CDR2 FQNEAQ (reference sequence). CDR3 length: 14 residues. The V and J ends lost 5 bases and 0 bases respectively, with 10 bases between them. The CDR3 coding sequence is TGTGCCAGCAGCCTAGGGACGGACCAAGAGACCCAGTACTTC. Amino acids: CASSLGTDQETQYF.

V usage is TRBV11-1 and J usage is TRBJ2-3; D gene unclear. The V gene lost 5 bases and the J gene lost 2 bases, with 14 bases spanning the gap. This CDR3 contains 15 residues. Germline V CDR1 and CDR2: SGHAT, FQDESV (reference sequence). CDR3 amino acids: CASSLHIVSTDTQYF. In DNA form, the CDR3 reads TGTGCCAGCAGCCTACACATAGTCTCCACAGATACGCAGTATTTT.

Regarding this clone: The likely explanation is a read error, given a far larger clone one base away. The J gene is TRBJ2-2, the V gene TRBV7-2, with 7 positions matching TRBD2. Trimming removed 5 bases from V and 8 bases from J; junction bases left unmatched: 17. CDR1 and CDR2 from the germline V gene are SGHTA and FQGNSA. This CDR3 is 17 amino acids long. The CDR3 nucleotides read TGTGCCAGCAGCGTTACATTGGCTGGCGGGAGTTCGGGGGAGCTGTTTTTT. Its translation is CASSVTLAGGSSGELFF.

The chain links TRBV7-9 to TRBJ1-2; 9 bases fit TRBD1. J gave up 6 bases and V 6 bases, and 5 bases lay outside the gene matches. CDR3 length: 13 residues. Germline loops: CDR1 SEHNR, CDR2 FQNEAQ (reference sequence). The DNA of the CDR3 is TGTGCCAGCAGACCTTGGACAGGGGATGGCTACACCTTC. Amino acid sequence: CASRPWTGDGYTF.

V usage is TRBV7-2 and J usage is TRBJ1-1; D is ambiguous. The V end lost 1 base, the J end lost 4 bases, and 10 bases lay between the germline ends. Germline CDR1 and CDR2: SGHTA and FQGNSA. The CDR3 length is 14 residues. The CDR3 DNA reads TGTGCCAGCAGCTTAGGGGGATCGAGCACTGAAGCTTTCTTT. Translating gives CASSLGGSSTEAFF.

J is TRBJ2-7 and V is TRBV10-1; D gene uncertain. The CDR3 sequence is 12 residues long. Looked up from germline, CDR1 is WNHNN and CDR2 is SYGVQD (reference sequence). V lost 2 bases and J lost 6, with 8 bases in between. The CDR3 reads CASSEASSEQYF. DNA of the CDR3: TGCGCCAGCAGTGAGGCTTCTAGCGAGCAGTACTTC.

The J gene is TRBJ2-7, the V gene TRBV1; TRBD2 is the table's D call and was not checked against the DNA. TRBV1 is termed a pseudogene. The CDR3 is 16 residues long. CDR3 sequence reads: CTSSRKRLAGAPEQYF. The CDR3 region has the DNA TGCACCAGCAGCCGCAAGCGACTAGCGGGAGCTCCCGAGCAGTACTTC.

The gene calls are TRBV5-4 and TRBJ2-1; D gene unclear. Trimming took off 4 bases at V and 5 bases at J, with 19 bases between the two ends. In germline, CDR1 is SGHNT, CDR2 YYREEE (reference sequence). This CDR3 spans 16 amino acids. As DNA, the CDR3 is TGTGCCAGCAGCCCCCCTCCAGATCCTACGAACAATGAGCAGTTCTTC. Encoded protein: CASSPPPDPTNNEQFF.

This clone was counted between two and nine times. This CDR3 reads CAWSRASGSTDTQYF. CDR3 DNA: TGTGCCTGGAGTCGAGCTAGCGGGAGCACAGATACGCAGTATTTT. V and J are TRBV30 and TRBJ2-3; 8 bases map to TRBD2. V dropped 2 bases and J dropped 0; count of bases not matched to a gene: 4. Germline CDR1 and CDR2: GTSNPN and SVGIG (reference sequence). The CDR3 totals 15 residues.

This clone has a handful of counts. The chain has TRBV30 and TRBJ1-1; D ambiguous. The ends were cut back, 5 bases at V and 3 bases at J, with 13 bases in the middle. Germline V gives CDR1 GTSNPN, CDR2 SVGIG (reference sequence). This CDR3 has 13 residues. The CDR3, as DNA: TGTGCCTGGGTCCCTGTTAGGGACACTGAAGCTTTCTTT. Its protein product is CAWVPVRDTEAFF.

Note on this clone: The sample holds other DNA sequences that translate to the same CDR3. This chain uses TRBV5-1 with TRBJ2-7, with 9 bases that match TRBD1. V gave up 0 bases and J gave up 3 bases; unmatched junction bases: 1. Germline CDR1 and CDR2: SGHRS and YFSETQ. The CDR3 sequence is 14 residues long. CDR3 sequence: CASSLAGQGYEQYF. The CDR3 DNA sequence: TGCGCCAGCAGCTTGGCGGGACAGGGCTACGAGCAGTACTTC.

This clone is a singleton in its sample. The CDR3 DNA is TGTGCCAGCAGCCCCCGGCCGACAGGGGGCCGTGGAGAGACCCAGTACTTC. Translating it yields CASSPRPTGGRGETQYF. The gene calls are TRBV9 and TRBJ2-5; 10 bases align to TRBD1. The V segment lost 4 bases and the J segment 4 bases; nucleotides outside the gene matches: 13. From germline, CDR1 is SGDLS and CDR2 YYNGEE. This CDR3 comprises 17 residues.

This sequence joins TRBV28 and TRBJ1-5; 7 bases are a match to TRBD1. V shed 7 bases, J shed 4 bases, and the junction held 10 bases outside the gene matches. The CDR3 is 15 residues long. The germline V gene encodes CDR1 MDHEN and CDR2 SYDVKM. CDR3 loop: CASIPIGRGNQPQHF. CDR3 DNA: TGTGCCAGCATCCCAATTGGCAGGGGGAATCAGCCCCAGCATTTT. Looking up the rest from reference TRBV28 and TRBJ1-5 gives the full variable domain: DVKVTQSSRYLVKRTGEKVFLECVQDMDHENMFWYRQDPGLGLRLIYFSYDVKMKEKGDIPEGYSVSREKKERFSLILESASTNQTSMYLCASIPIGRGNQPQHFGDGTRLSIL.

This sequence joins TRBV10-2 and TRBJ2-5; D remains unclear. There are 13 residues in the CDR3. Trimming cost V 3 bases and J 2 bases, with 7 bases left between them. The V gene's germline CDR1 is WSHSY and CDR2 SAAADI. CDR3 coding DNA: TGCGCCAGCAGTGAAAGCTCTCAAGAGACCCAGTACTTC. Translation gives CASSESSQETQYF.

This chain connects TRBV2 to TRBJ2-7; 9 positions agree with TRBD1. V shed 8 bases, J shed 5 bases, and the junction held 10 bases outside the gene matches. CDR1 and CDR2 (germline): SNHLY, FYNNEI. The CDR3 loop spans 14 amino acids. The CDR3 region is CASPTGDRADEQYF. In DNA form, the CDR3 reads TGTGCCAGCCCTACGGGGGACAGGGCCGACGAGCAGTACTTC.

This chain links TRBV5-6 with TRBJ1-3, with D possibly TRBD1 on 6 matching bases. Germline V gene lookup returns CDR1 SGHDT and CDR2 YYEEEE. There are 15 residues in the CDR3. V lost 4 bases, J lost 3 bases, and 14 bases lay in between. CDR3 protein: CASSPEGGFGNTIYF. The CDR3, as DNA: TGTGCCAGCAGCCCAGAGGGGGGCTTTGGAAACACCATATATTTT.

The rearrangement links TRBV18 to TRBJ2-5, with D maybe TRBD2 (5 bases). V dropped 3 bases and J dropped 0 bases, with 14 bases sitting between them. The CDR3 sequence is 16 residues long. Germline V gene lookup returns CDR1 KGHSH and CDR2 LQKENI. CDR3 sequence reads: CASSPRGRSNQETQYF. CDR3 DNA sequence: TGTGCCAGCTCACCTCGGGGAAGGTCCAACCAAGAGACCCAGTACTTC.

The CDR3, as DNA: TGTGCCAGCAGATACCTCCGGGAGACTGAAGCTTTCTTT. Residues: CASRYLRETEAFF. This chain uses TRBV6-5 with TRBJ1-1; the D is unclear. Germline lookup yields CDR1 MNHEY and CDR2 SVGAGI. There are 13 residues in the CDR3. Trimming shortened V by 6 bases and J by 5 bases, and 13 bases separated the two germline ends.

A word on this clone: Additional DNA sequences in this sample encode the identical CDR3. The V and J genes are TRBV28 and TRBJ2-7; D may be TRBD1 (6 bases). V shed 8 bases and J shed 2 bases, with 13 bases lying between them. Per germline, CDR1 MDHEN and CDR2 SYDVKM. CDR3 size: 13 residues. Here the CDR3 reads CASSRTGTYEQYF. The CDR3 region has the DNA TGTGCCAGCTCACGCACAGGGACCTACGAGCAGTACTTC.

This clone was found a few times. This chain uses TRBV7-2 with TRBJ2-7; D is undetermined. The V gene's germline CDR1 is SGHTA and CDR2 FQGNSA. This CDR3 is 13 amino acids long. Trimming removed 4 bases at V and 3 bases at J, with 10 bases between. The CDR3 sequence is CASSSHPDYEQYF. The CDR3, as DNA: TGTGCCAGCAGCTCCCATCCTGACTACGAGCAGTACTTC.

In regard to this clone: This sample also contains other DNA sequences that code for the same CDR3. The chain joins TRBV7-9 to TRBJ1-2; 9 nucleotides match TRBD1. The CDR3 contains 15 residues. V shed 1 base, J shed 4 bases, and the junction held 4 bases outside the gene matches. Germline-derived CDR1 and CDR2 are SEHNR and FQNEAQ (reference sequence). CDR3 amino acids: CASSLESGQGYGYTF. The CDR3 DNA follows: TGTGCCAGCAGCTTAGAATCGGGACAGGGCTATGGCTACACCTTC.

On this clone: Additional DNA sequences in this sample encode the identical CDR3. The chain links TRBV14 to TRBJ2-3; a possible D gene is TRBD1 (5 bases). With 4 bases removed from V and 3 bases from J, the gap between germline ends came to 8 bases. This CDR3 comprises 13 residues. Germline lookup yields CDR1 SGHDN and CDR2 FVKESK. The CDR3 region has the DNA TGTGCCAGCAGCCTTCAGGGAACAGATACGCAGTATTTT. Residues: CASSLQGTDTQYF.

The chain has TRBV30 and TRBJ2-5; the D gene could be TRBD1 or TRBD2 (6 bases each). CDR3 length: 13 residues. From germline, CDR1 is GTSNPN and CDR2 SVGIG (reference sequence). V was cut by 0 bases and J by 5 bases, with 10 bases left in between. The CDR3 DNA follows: TGTGCCTGGAGTGTAAAGGGGGGCGAGACCCAGTACTTC. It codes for CAWSVKGGETQYF.

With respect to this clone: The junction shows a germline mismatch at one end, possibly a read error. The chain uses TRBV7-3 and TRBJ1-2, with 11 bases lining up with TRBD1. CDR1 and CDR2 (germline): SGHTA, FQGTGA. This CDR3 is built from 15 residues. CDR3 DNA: TGTGCCAGCAGACTCGGGACAGGGGGTAACAATGGCTACACCTTC. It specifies CASRLGTGGNNGYTF. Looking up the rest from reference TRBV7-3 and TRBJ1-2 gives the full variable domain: GAGVSQTPSNKVTEKGKYVELRCDPISGHTALYWYRQSLGQGPEFLIYFQGTGAADDSGLPNDRFFAVRPEGSVSTLKIQRTERGDSAVYLCASRLGTGGNNGYTFGSGTRLTVV.

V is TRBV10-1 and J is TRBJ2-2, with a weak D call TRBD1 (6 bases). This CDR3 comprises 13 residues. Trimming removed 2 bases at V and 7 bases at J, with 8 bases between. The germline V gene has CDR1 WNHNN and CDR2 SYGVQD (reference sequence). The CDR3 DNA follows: TGCGCCAGCAGTGAGACAGGGATCGGGGAGCTGTTTTTT. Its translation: CASSETGIGELFF.

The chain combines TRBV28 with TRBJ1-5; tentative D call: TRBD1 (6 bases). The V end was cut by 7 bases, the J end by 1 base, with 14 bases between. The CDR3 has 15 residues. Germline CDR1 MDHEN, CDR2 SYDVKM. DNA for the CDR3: TGTGCCAGCAACCCAGGACAGTTAAGCAATCAGCCCCAGCATTTT. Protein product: CASNPGQLSNQPQHF. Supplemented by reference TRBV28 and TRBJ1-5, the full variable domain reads DVKVTQSSRYLVKRTGEKVFLECVQDMDHENMFWYRQDPGLGLRLIYFSYDVKMKEKGDIPEGYSVSREKKERFSLILESASTNQTSMYLCASNPGQLSNQPQHFGDGTRLSIL.

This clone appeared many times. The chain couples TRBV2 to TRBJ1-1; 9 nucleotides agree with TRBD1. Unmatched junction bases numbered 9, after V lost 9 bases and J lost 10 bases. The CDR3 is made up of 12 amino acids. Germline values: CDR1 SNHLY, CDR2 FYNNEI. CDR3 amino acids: CASRTGGIGAFF. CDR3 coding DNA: TGTGCCAGTAGAACAGGGGGCATAGGAGCTTTCTTT.

CDR3 region: CAWSVQAGAETQYF. CDR3 nucleotide sequence: TGTGCCTGGAGTGTACAGGCGGGGGCCGAGACCCAGTACTTC. The chain employs TRBV30 and TRBJ2-5; weak D call: TRBD2 (7 bases). This CDR3 contains 14 residues. Trimming stripped 0 bases from V and 5 bases from J, with 13 bases between. The germline CDR1 and CDR2 sequences are GTSNPN and SVGIG (reference sequence).

CDR3 DNA: TGTGCCAGCGGGTACAGGGGGCGCAGTTTTAACGAGCAGTACTTC. It yields the protein CASGYRGRSFNEQYF. The rearrangement joins TRBV6-1 to TRBJ2-7; 9 bases map to TRBD1. J lost 5 bases, V lost 8 bases, and 13 bases had no gene match. The CDR3 is 15 amino acids. Germline V gene sequence: CDR1 MNHNS, CDR2 SASEGT.